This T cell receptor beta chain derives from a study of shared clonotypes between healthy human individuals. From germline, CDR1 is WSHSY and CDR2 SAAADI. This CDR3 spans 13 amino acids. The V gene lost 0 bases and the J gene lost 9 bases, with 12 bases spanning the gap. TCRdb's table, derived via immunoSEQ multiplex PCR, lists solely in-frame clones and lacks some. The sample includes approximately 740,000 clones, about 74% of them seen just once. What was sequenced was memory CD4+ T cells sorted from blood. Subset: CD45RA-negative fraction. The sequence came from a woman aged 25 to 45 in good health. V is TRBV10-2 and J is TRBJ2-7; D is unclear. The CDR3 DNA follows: TGCGCCAGCAGTGAGTCGCGGAGCCCTCGGCAGTACTTC. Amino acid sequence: CASSESRSPRQYF.